This T cell receptor beta chain was recovered during a study of CD8 T cells in Susac syndrome. Study as a whole: Treatment status at blood draw for the Susac syndrome patients was therapy-naive, corticosteroids, or intravenous immunoglobulin alone. Study-level findings and limits: It was acknowledged in the study that the number of individuals who were included in its TCR sequencing and HLA analysis was relatively small. Total CD8+ repertoires held approximately 17 Susac-specific public clones, while CD8+ TEMRA repertoires held four or five.

RNA totalling about 0.45 to 1 ug underwent reverse transcription with random hexamers. Amplification of TCR beta CDR3 by immunoSEQ multiplex PCR spanned 54 Vbeta and 13 Jbeta. MiXCR, applied by TCRdb to the immunoSEQ multiplex PCR reads, yields one record per CDR3 protein. The table shows some 100,000 distinct CDR3 sequences, with 95% occurring only once. Notes on this clonotype: Its antigen is not identified.

Trimming took off 6 bases at V and 5 bases at J, with 11 bases between the two ends. CDR1 is MNHEY, CDR2 SVGAGI, per germline. The CDR3 loop spans 13 amino acids. This sequence was found in a human donor with Susac syndrome. The V call is TRBV6-5, the J call TRBJ2-1; D unresolved. The sample comprised CD8+ T cells from PBMCs. The CDR3 sequence is CASRPPLNNEQFF. The CDR3 nucleotides are TGTGCCAGCAGACCACCCCTTAACAATGAGCAGTTCTTC.